This TCR beta chain came from a study of T cell repertoires in cytomegalovirus infection (dated by TCRdb to between 2017 and 2020). With regard to the full study: Because public TCR beta signatures pointed to carriage of CMV infection together with the matching HLA type, the HLA type of each donor mattered for the analysis. On the study overall, not on this receptor specifically: Cumulative frequency of public TCR beta family members discriminated carriers of CMV infection plus the relevant HLA type in this cohort and an independent 352-donor cohort. The ex vivo response was dominated by HLA-C-restricted CMV-specific TCR beta clonotypes, which also provided the single most frequent clonotype in two of eight donors.

Sequencing relied on an Illumina HiSeq 1500. Using fastp at Q25 and MiXCR, TCRdb reprocessed the public reads and kept productive beta chains. Merged by CDR3 protein, the rows form single entries marked with the most common genes and DNA. The sample table shows 450,000 to 550,000 distinct CDR3 sequences, and approximately 15% are seen once. 24% of the sample is taken by the ten largest. Based on the germline V gene, the CDR1 and CDR2 sequences are SGHTA and FQGTGA. From the cysteine up to the phenylalanine, the CDR3 has a length of 15 residues. Only CDR3 DNA remains: 45 bases, in frame from the first base. V gives up 5 bases and J gives up 2 bases, and the segment between their germline ends measures 15 bases. This clonotype was recorded many times. Its antigen is unknown. Base qualities were left out, and no much larger clone turns up one base away.

Material for sequencing was CD8+ T cells from PBMCs. The origin of this receptor is a human donor in good health (CMV status not recorded). Some clones in this sample may be carry-over from other donors' samples. Recombination linked TRBV7-3 to TRBJ1-1; the D region possibly corresponds to TRBD1 (5 bases align). This receptor has the CDR3 CASSPTHGGNTEAFF. Here is the DNA: TGTGCCAGCAGCCCAACCCACGGGGGAAACACTGAAGCTTTCTTT.